This entry concerns a single T cell receptor (beta chain). These data are taken from a study of T cell responses to AZD1222 COVID-19 vaccine. Sequencing was performed with immunoSEQ multiplex PCR; in TCRdb, only in-frame clones are kept and a portion is missing. This sample carries 150,000 or so clones, just over 90% of them seen once, and the ten largest clones take under 1.5%. The sequence was obtained from an adult who received the AZD1222 COVID-19 vaccine. The sample in question was peripheral blood, obtained 28 days after the second AZD1222 dose.

This CDR3 is CASSLMWREVLSTDTQYF. The CDR3 DNA follows: TGCGCCAGCAGCTTGATGTGGCGGGAGGTCCTTAGCACAGATACGCAGTATTTT. The chain carries TRBV5-1 and TRBJ2-3, with 8 bases matching TRBD2. Per the germline V gene, CDR1 is SGHRS and CDR2 is YFSETQ. V shed 1 base and J 0 bases; nucleotides not matched to a gene: 10. The CDR3 totals 18 residues.